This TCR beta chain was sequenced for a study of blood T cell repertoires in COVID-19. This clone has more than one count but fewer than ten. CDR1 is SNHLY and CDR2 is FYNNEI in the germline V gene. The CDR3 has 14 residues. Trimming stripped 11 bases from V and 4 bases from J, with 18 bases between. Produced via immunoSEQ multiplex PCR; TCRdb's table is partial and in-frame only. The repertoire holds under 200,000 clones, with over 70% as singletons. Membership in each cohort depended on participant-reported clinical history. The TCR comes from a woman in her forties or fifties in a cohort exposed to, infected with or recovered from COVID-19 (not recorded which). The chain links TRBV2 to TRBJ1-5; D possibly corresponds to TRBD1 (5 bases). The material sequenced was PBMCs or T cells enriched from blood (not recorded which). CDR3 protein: CAASPQGLNQPQHF. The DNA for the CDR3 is TGTGCCGCGTCGCCCCAGGGTTTAAATCAGCCCCAGCATTTT.